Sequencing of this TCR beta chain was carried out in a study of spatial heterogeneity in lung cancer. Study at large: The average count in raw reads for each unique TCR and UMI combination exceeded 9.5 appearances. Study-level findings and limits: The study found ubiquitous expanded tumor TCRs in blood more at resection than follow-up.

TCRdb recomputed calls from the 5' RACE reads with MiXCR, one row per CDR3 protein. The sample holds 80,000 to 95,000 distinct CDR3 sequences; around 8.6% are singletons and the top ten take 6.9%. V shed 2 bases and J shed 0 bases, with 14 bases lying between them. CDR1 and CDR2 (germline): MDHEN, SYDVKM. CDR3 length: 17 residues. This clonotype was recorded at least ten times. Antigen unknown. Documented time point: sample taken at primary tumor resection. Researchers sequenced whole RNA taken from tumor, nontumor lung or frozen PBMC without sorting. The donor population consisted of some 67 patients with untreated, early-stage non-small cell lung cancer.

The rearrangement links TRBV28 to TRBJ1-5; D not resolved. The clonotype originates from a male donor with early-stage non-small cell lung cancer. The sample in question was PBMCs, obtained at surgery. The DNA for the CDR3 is TGTGCCAGCAGTTTAGGAGGGCCGGCTTATAGCAATCAGCCCCAGCATTTT. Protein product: CASSLGGPAYSNQPQHF.